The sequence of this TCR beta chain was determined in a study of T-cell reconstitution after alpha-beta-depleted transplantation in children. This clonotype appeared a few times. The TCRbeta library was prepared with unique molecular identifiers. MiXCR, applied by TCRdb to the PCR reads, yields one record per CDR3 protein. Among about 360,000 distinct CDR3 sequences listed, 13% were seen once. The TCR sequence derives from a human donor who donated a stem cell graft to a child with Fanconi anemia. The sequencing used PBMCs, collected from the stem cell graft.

CDR3 in DNA: TGCGCCAGCAGCTCGGACCCGGGAGGGCTGCGAGATACGCAGTATTTT. The encoded protein is CASSSDPGGLRDTQYF. The chain combines TRBV5-1 with TRBJ2-3; 8 positions agree with TRBD2. The CDR3 runs 16 residues. Germline V gene lookup returns CDR1 SGHRS and CDR2 YFSETQ. J lost 5 bases, V lost 3 bases, and 11 bases had no gene match.